This TCR beta chain was sequenced during a study of cytomegalovirus exposure and HLA in healthy donors. Findings of the study overall: Because they were indistinguishable, some V segments, including TRBV6-2 and TRBV6-3, were excluded.

The primer mix had 60 Vbeta and 13 Jbeta primers. Generated by immunoSEQ multiplex PCR, the TCRdb table keeps only in-frame clones and is missing some. Among fewer than 250,000 clones listed, 70% to 75% were seen once. For this clone: Its antigen remains unidentified.

V shed 2 bases and J shed 0 bases, with 17 bases lying between them. The CDR3 totals 18 residues. This clonotype was obtained from a young man in good health and CMV-seropositive. The sequenced sample consisted of PBMCs. The J gene is TRBJ1-3, the V gene TRBV23-1, with D perhaps matching TRBD1 (5 bases). TRBV23-1 is filed as an ORF, its function uncertain. CDR3: CASSQKETGSASGNTIYF. CDR3 in DNA: TGCGCCAGCAGTCAAAAAGAAACAGGCTCGGCCTCTGGAAACACCATATATTTT.